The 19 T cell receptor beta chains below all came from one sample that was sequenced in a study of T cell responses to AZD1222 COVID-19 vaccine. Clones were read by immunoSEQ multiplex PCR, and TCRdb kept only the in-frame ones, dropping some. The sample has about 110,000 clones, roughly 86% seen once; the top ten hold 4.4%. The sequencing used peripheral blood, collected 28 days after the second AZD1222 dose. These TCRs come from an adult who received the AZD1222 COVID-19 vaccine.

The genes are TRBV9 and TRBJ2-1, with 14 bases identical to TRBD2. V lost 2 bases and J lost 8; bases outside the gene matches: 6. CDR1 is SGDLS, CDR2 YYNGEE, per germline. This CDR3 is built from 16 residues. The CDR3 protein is CASSVTSGRAVDEQFF. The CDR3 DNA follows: TGTGCCAGCAGCGTGACTAGCGGGAGGGCGGTCGATGAGCAGTTCTTC.

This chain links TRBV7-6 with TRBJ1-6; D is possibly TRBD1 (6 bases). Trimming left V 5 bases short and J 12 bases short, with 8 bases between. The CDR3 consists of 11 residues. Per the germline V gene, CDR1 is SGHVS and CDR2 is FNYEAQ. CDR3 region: CASSPGEPLHF. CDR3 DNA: TGTGCCAGCAGCCCAGGGGAACCCCTCCACTTT.

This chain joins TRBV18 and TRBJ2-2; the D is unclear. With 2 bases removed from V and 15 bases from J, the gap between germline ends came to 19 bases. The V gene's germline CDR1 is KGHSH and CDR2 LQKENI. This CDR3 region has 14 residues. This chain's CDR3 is CASSPRRISLEVFF. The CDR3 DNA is TGTGCCAGCTCACCAAGAAGGATTAGCCTCGAAGTGTTTTTT.

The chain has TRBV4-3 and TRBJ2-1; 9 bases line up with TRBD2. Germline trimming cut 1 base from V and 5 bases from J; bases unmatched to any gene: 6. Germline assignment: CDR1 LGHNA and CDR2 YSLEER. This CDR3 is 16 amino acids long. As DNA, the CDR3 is TGCGCCAGCAGCCAAGGAGCGGGAGGATTCAACAATGAGCAGTTCTTC. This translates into CASSQGAGGFNNEQFF.

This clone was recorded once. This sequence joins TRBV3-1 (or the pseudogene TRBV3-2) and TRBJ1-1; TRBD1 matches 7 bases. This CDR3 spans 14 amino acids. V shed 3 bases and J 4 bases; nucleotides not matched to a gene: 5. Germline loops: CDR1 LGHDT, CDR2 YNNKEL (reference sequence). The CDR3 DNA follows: TGTGCCAGCAGCCAGGAGGGGGCGGTCACTGAAGCTTTCTTT. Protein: CASSQEGAVTEAFF.

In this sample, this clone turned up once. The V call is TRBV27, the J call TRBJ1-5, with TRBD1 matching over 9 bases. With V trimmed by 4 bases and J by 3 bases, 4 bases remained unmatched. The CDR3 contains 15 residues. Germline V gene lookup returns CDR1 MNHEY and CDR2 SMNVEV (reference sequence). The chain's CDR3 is CASSWGTGYNQPQHF. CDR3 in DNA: TGTGCCAGCAGTTGGGGGACAGGGTACAATCAGCCCCAGCATTTT.

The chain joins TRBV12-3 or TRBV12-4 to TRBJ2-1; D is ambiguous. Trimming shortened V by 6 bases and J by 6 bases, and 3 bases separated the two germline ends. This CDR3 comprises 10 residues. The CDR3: CASRGNEQFF. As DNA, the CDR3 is TGTGCCAGCAGAGGCAATGAGCAGTTCTTC.

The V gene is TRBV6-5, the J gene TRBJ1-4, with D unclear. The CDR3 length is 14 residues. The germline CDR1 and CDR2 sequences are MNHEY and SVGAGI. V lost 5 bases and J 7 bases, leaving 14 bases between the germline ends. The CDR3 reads CASSRIGPGEKLFF. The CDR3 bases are TGTGCCAGCAGTCGCATAGGTCCTGGTGAAAAACTGTTTTTT.

Written as DNA, the CDR3 is TGTGCCAGCAGCTTAGAGCCATCCCTCGATGAAAAACTGTTTTTT. As protein: CASSLEPSLDEKLFF. The chain recombines TRBV7-9 with TRBJ1-4; D gene uncertain. Germline CDR1 is SEHNR and CDR2 is FQNEAQ (reference sequence). This CDR3 region has 15 residues. V gave up 1 base and J gave up 6 bases, with 12 bases separating them.

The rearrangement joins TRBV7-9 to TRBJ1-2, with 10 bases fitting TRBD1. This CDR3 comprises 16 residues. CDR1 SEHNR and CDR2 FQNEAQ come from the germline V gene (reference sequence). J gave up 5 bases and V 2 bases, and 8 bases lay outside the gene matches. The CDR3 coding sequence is TGTGCCAGCAGCTTAAGGGGACAGGGGTTAGAGTATGGCTACACCTTC. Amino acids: CASSLRGQGLEYGYTF.

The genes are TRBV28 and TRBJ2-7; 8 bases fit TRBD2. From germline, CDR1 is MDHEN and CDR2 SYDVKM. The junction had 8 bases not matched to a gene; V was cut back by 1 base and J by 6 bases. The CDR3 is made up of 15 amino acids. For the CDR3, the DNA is TGTGCCAGCAGTTTATTCTCGGGACTAGTCCGCGAGCAGTACTTC. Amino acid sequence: CASSLFSGLVREQYF.

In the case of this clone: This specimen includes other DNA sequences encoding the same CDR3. CDR3 loop: CASSPGTVYGYTF. The CDR3 nucleotides read TGTGCCAGCTCACCGGGGACAGTCTATGGCTACACCTTC. This chain joins TRBV18 and TRBJ1-2; 7 bases are shared with TRBD1. The CDR3 contains 13 residues. V lost 3 bases and J lost 4; bases outside the gene matches: 2. Germline V gene sequence: CDR1 KGHSH, CDR2 LQKENI.

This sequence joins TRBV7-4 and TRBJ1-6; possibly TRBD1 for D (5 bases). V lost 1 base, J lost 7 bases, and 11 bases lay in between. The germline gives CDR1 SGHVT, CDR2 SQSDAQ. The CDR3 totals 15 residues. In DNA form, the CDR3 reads TGTGCCAGCAGCTTAGATGGTCGGGGGAATTCACCCCTCCACTTT. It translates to CASSLDGRGNSPLHF.

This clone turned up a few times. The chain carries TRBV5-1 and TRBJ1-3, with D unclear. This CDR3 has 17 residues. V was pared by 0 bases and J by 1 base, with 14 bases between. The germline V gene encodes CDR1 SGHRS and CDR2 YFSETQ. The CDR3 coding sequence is TGCGCCAGCAGCTTGGGGATGGTCCGAGGATCTGGAAACACCATATATTTT. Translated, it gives CASSLGMVRGSGNTIYF. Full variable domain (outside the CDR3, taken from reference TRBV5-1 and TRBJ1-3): KAGVTQTPRYLIKTRGQQVTLSCSPISGHRSVSWYQQTPGQGLQFLFEYFSETQRNKGNFPGRFSGRQFSNSRSEMNVSTLELGDSALYLCASSLGMVRGSGNTIYFGEGSWLTVV.

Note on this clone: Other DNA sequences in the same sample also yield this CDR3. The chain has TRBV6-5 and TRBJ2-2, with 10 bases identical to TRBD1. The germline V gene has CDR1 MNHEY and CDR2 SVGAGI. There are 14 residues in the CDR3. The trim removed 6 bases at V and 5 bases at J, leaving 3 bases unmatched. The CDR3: CASSGTGATGELFF. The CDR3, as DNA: TGTGCCAGCAGCGGGACAGGGGCGACCGGGGAGCTGTTTTTT.

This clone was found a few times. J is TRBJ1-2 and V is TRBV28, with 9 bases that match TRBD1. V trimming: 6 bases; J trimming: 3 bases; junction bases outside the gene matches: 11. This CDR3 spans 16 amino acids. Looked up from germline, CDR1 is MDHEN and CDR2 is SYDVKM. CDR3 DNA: TGTGCCAGCAGGAGAGACAGGGGGACTTCTGACTATGGCTACACCTTC. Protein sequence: CASRRDRGTSDYGYTF.

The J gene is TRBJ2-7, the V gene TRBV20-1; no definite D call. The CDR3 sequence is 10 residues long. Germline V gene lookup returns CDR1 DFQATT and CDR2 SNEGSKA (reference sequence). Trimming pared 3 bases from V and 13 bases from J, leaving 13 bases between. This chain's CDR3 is CSASVDRLYF. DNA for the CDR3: TGCAGTGCTAGTGTGGACCGTCTTTACTTC.

The CDR3 DNA reads TGTGCCAGCAGTCCACTCGGACAGATCAATCAGCCCCAGCATTTT. This translates into CASSPLGQINQPQHF. The chain uses TRBV2 and TRBJ1-5; D is possibly TRBD1 (6 bases). Germline V gene sequence: CDR1 SNHLY, CDR2 FYNNEI. Trimming shortened V by 5 bases and J by 3 bases, and 14 bases separated the two germline ends. The length of the CDR3 is 15 residues.

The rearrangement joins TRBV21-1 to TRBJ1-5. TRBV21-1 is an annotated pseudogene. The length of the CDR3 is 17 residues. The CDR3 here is CASSKGWTSERNQPQHF. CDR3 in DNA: TGTGCCAGCAGCAAAGGGTGGACCTCCGAAAGGAATCAGCCCCAGCATTTT.